The 24 T cell receptor beta chains reported below all come from one sample, sequenced in a study of control samples from healthy donors and cancer patients. Clones were sequenced by immunoSEQ multiplex PCR, and TCRdb holds only the in-frame ones, with some missing. The repertoire holds around 100,000 clones, with about 90% as singletons. Sequencing was carried out using blood. These receptors came from a woman in her forties or fifties in good health.

The rearrangement uses TRBV29-1 and TRBJ1-2; possible D gene TRBD1, 6 bases. V shed 2 bases and J shed 6 bases, with 10 bases lying between them. Per germline, CDR1 SQVTM and CDR2 ANQGSEA. The CDR3 length is 12 residues. DNA for the CDR3: TGCAGCGTTGAACGGAGACAGGATGGCTACACCTTC. Translating gives CSVERRQDGYTF. The whole variable domain, remainder taken from reference TRBV29-1 and TRBJ1-2, is SAVISQKPSRDICQRGTSLTIQCQVDSQVTMMFWYRQQPGQSLTLIATANQGSEATYESGFVIDKFPISRPNLTFSTLTVSNMSPEDSSIYLCSVERRQDGYTFGSGTRLTVV.

J is TRBJ2-7 and V is TRBV12-3 or TRBV12-4; tentative D call: TRBD1 (5 bases). The V gene lost 4 bases and the J gene lost 3 bases, with 7 bases spanning the gap. The length of the CDR3 is 12 residues. The CDR3 here is CASSSGYYEQYV. The CDR3 DNA sequence: TGTGCCAGCAGTTCAGGGTACTACGAGCAGTACGTC.

This clone appeared a few times. The rearrangement uses TRBV5-8 and TRBJ2-3; 8 positions agree with TRBD2. The CDR3 runs 17 residues. The V gene end was trimmed by 2 bases and the J gene end by 0 bases; junction bases not matched to a gene: 8. Germline CDR1 reads SGHTS; CDR2 reads YDEGEE. The CDR3 region has the DNA TGTGCCAGCAGCTTCCTGACTTCTAGCGGGAGCACAGATACGCAGTATTTT. Its protein is CASSFLTSSGSTDTQYF.

The chain joins TRBV9 to TRBJ2-7; D is undetermined. Germline assignment: CDR1 SGDLS and CDR2 YYNGEE. V gave up 0 bases and J gave up 0 bases, with 4 bases separating them. The CDR3 totals 13 residues. This CDR3 is CASSVDLSYEQYV. The CDR3 DNA reads as TGTGCCAGCAGCGTAGATCTCTCCTACGAGCAGTACGTC.

The chain links TRBV25-1 to TRBJ2-5, with 10 bases that match TRBD2. V was clipped by 5 bases and J by 1 base; unmatched bases: 1. Germline-derived CDR1 and CDR2 are MGHDK and SYGVNS. The CDR3 has 14 residues. CDR3 amino acids: CASSKREGQETQYF. As DNA, the CDR3 is TGTGCCAGCAGTAAGCGGGAGGGCCAAGAGACCCAGTACTTC.

The gene calls are TRBV19 and TRBJ1-1, with unresolved D. CDR1 and CDR2 from the germline V gene are LNHDA and SQIVND (reference sequence). The V and J ends lost 6 bases and 4 bases respectively, with 6 bases between them. The CDR3 consists of 11 residues. The chain's CDR3 is CASRLATEAFF. CDR3 DNA: TGTGCCAGTAGACTGGCCACTGAAGCTTTCTTT.

The chain uses TRBV4-2 and TRBJ2-3; the D gene is possibly TRBD1 (5 bases). The CDR3 sequence is 15 residues long. Germline-derived CDR1 and CDR2 are LGHNA and YNFKEQ. Trimming left V 0 bases short and J 5 bases short, with 12 bases between. CDR3 loop: CASSQEVGPRDTQYF. DNA of the CDR3: TGTGCCAGCAGCCAAGAGGTGGGGCCGAGAGATACGCAGTATTTT.

The chain recombines TRBV2 with TRBJ2-7; D is ambiguous. In germline, CDR1 is SNHLY, CDR2 FYNNEI. V was cut by 1 base and J by 6 bases, with 4 bases left in between. This CDR3 comprises 11 residues. The CDR3 protein is CASSEGSEQYV. CDR3 in DNA: TGTGCCAGCAGTGAAGGGTCCGAGCAGTACGTC.

In this sample, this clone turned up a few times. The rearrangement joins TRBV6-6 to TRBJ2-2; D not certain. Germline V gene sequence: CDR1 MNHNY, CDR2 SVGAGI (reference sequence). This CDR3 is built from 13 residues. Trimming took off 2 bases at V and 5 bases at J, with 6 bases between the two ends. The CDR3 reads CASSYDLTGELFF. Written as DNA, the CDR3 is TGTGCCAGCAGTTACGACTTAACCGGGGAGCTGTTTTTT.

The V and J genes are TRBV18 and TRBJ1-5, with D perhaps TRBD1 (5 bases). The CDR3 is 14 amino acids. The V gene lost 4 bases and the J gene lost 3 bases, with 10 bases spanning the gap. Germline-derived CDR1 and CDR2 are KGHSH and LQKENI. CDR3 DNA: TGTGCCAGCTCACGTACGGGGGACAATCAGCCCCAGCATTTT. Encoded protein: CASSRTGDNQPQHF.

The chain is built from TRBV10-2 and TRBJ1-1; no clear D gene. V was shortened by 0 bases and J by 4 bases, with 9 bases between the two germline ends. The CDR3 extends over 14 amino acids. Per germline, CDR1 WSHSY and CDR2 SAAADI. The DNA of the CDR3 is TGCGCCAGCAGTGAGTCCCCCTTGAGCACTGAAGCTTTCTTT. Protein: CASSESPLSTEAFF.

The rearrangement joins TRBV29-1 to TRBJ1-3; TRBD1 matches 7 bases. Germline CDR1 SQVTM, CDR2 ANQGSEA. V dropped 4 bases and J dropped 0; count of bases not matched to a gene: 3. The CDR3 covers 14 residues. CDR3 in DNA: TGCAGCGTTGGACAGGGCGGCTCTGGAAACACCATATATTTT. Protein: CSVGQGGSGNTIYF.

V usage is TRBV9 and J usage is TRBJ2-3; 9 bases fit TRBD2. The V gene end was trimmed by 4 bases and the J gene end by 4 bases; junction bases not matched to a gene: 19. The CDR3 length is 19 residues. Germline loops: CDR1 SGDLS, CDR2 YYNGEE. Here the CDR3 reads CASSPTEKAPGLAADTQYF. The CDR3 region has the DNA TGTGCCAGCAGCCCCACCGAGAAGGCGCCGGGACTAGCCGCAGATACGCAGTATTTT.

This chain uses TRBV19 with TRBJ2-2; TRBD2 matches at 12 bases. The germline V gene encodes CDR1 LNHDA and CDR2 SQIVND (reference sequence). The trim removed 6 bases at V and 7 bases at J, leaving 15 bases unmatched. This CDR3 region has 18 residues. The CDR3 loop reads CASSHILSSGRAIGELFF. CDR3 in DNA: TGTGCCAGTAGCCACATCCTCTCTAGCGGGAGGGCCATCGGGGAGCTGTTTTTT. Combining the CDR3 with reference TRBV19 and TRBJ2-2 gives the whole variable domain DGGITQSPKYLFRKEGQNVTLSCEQNLNHDAMYWYRQDPGQGLRLIYYSQIVNDFQKGDIAEGYSVSREKKESFPLTVTSAQKNPTAFYLCASSHILSSGRAIGELFFGEGSRLTVL.

V is TRBV19 and J is TRBJ2-6; no clear D. With 7 bases removed from V and 0 bases from J, the gap between germline ends came to 13 bases. The CDR3 extends over 16 amino acids. Germline assignment: CDR1 LNHDA and CDR2 SQIVND (reference sequence). In DNA form, the CDR3 reads TGTGCCAGTAATTCAAGATTCACCTCTGGGGCCAACGTCCTGACTTTC. It is translated as CASNSRFTSGANVLTF.

The chain couples TRBV5-4 to TRBJ2-1; D is possibly TRBD2 (5 bases). The germline V gene has CDR1 SGHNT and CDR2 YYREEE (reference sequence). The CDR3 loop spans 11 amino acids. The V and J ends lost 0 bases and 10 bases respectively, with 5 bases between them. This CDR3 is CASSLGGEQFF. The DNA for the CDR3 is TGTGCCAGCAGCTTGGGAGGGGAGCAGTTCTTC. Filled out from reference TRBV5-4 and TRBJ2-1, the complete variable domain reads ETGVTQSPTHLIKTRGQQVTLRCSSQSGHNTVSWYQQALGQGPQFIFQYYREEENGRGNFPPRFSGLQFPNYSSELNVNALELDDSALYLCASSLGGEQFFGPGTRLTVL.

As DNA, the CDR3 is TGCGCCAGCGGACAGGGGTGGAATGAGCAGTTCTTC. This sequence encodes CASGQGWNEQFF. This chain connects TRBV10-2 to TRBJ2-1; 9 bases line up with TRBD1. J was trimmed by 7 bases and V by 8 bases; bases with no gene match: 3. The length of the CDR3 is 12 residues. CDR1 and CDR2 from the germline V gene are WSHSY and SAAADI.

The rearrangement joins TRBV10-2 to TRBJ1-1, with D perhaps TRBD1 (6 bases). Trimming shortened V by 4 bases and J by 4 bases, and 10 bases separated the two germline ends. The CDR3 has 13 amino acids. From germline, CDR1 is WSHSY and CDR2 SAAADI. The CDR3 DNA reads as TGCGCCAGCAGTGTACAGGGAAGCACTGAAGCTTTCTTT. Translated: CASSVQGSTEAFF.

V usage is TRBV5-1 and J usage is TRBJ2-7, with unresolved D. This CDR3 has 14 amino acids. CDR1 is SGHRS and CDR2 is YFSETQ in the germline V gene. Trimming removed 5 bases at V and 1 base at J, with 13 bases between. This CDR3 reads CASSPREESYEQYF. The CDR3 DNA reads TGCGCCAGCAGTCCCCGCGAGGAGTCCTACGAGCAGTACTTC.

The CDR3 DNA is TGTGCCAGCTCACTACCTTATGGGGGAGGCAATTCACCCCTCCACTTT. Translation gives CASSLPYGGGNSPLHF. J is TRBJ1-6 and V is TRBV18; D might be TRBD1 (5 bases). The germline gives CDR1 KGHSH, CDR2 LQKENI. V was cut by 4 bases and J by 7 bases, with 17 bases left in between. The CDR3 is 16 residues long.

The chain joins TRBV7-3 to TRBJ1-2, with 7 bases identical to TRBD1. Germline V gives CDR1 SGHTA, CDR2 FQGTGA. Trimming removed 5 bases from V and 0 bases from J; junction bases left unmatched: 3. The CDR3 has 14 residues. Here the CDR3 DNA reads TGTGCCAGCAGCCTACAGGGGTCTAACTATGGCTACACCTTC. Translation: CASSLQGSNYGYTF.

The chain recombines TRBV6-5 with TRBJ1-2; a weak D match, TRBD1 (5 bases). The CDR3 loop spans 15 amino acids. CDR1 and CDR2 from the germline V gene are MNHEY and SVGAGI. V was clipped by 2 bases and J by 2 bases, with 12 bases between them. CDR3 bases: TGTGCCAGCAGTTACGGGGGTGGGATCAACTATGGCTACACCTTC. Translating it yields CASSYGGGINYGYTF.

The chain has TRBV10-3 and TRBJ1-2; no clear D. The CDR3 is made up of 17 amino acids. Between the trimmed V and J ends, which lost 0 bases and 7 bases, there was a span of 21 bases. From germline, CDR1 is ENHRY and CDR2 SYGVKD. CDR3 bases: TGTGCCATCAGTGAGTCGAGGTATGTCACTGTTACCGGTGGCTACACCTTC. Translation: CAISESRYVTVTGGYTF.

In DNA, the CDR3 is TGTGCCAGCAGCGTAGGTTTCCAGGGAACAGATACGCAGTATTTT. It translates to CASSVGFQGTDTQYF. The chain uses TRBV9 and TRBJ2-3; tentatively, D is TRBD1 (5 bases). The V gene lost 0 bases and the J gene lost 3 bases, with 11 bases spanning the gap. CDR1 is SGDLS, CDR2 YYNGEE, per germline. This CDR3 is built from 15 residues.